This TCR beta chain was recorded in a study of blood T cell repertoires in COVID-19. As handled by the study authors: Quantification of nucleated cells was approximated via reference gene primer amplification. The protocol was immunoSEQ multiplex PCR, while the TCRdb copy is restricted to in-frame clones and leaves out a portion. The V and J calls and clone size were taken over from that table, and D and trimming were inferred from the DNA. The table records some 340,000 clones, 90% of them present only once. From germline, CDR1 is LGHNA and CDR2 YSLEER. The CDR3 runs 13 residues. The trim removed 4 bases at V and 2 bases at J, leaving 0 bases unmatched. Cohorts were assigned according to the clinical history that participants reported.

The sequence derives from a woman aged 30 to 39 who had been exposed to COVID-19. The V call is TRBV4-3, the J call TRBJ2-7, with TRBD1 matching over 9 bases. Sample: PBMCs or T cells enriched from blood (not recorded which). CDR3 DNA: TGCGCCAGCAGCCGGGACAGGGCCTACGAGCAGTACTTC. Translation gives CASSRDRAYEQYF.